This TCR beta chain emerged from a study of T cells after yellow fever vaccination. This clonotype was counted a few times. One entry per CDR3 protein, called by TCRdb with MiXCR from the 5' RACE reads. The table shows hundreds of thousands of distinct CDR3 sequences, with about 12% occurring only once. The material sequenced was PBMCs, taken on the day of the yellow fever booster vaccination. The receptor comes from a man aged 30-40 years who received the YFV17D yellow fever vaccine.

In nucleotides, the CDR3 is TGTGCCAGCAGCTCTGAGCGGGAACGGGGCACCGGGGAGCTGTTTTTT. Translated, it gives CASSSERERGTGELFF. This chain connects TRBV7-6 to TRBJ2-2; 7 bases are shared with TRBD2. The CDR3 has 16 residues. CDR1 is SGHVS, CDR2 FNYEAQ, per germline. After removal of 4 bases from V and 4 bases from J, the junction contained 9 bases not matched to a gene.